The rows below give T cell receptor beta chains drawn from one sample of a study of vaccination and CD4 T cells after COVID-19. Each CDR3 protein is one row after TCRdb ran MiXCR on the PCR reads. The sample includes under 15,000 distinct CDR3 sequences, about 29% seen only once; the top ten take 22%. These TCRs' antigens remain unknown. Sequenced input: cultured CD4+ T cells from blood. These receptor sequences come from a human donor with COVID-19. Each CDR3 is given with its conserved first and last residue. D genes are given only for firm matches. Clone size is shown for a subset of rows, as once, few, many or a class of expanded clone.

J: TRBJ1-1
V: TRBV7-9
size: -
D: -
CDR3: CASSFHPNTEAFF
DNA: TGTGCCAGCAGCTTCCACCCGAACACTGAAGCTTTCTTT

J: TRBJ2-7
V: TRBV7-2
size: -
D: -
CDR3: CASSPYRVSYEQYF
DNA: TGTGCCAGCAGCCCCTACAGGGTCTCCTACGAGCAGTACTTC

J: TRBJ1-6
V: TRBV5-4
size: -
D: TRBD1
CDR3: CASSSAGQGNSPLHF
DNA: TGTGCCAGCAGCTCGGCCGGACAGGGGAATTCACCCCTCCACTTT

J: TRBJ2-3
V: TRBV7-2
size: -
D: -
CDR3: CASSPGRYTDTQYF
DNA: TGTGCCAGCAGCCCGGGGAGGTACACAGATACGCAGTATTTT

J: TRBJ1-2
V: TRBV28
size: few
D: -
CDR3: CASLRGESGYTF
DNA: TGTGCCAGCCTGAGGGGGGAGAGTGGCTACACCTTC

J: TRBJ2-6
V: TRBV11-2
size: -
D: -
CDR3: CASSNLQGGFPSGANVLTF
DNA: TGTGCCAGCAGCAATTTACAGGGTGGTTTTCCCTCTGGGGCCAACGTCCTGACTTTC

J: TRBJ2-3
V: TRBV6-1
size: -
D: TRBD2
CDR3: CATRRREGSSTDTQYF
DNA: TGTGCCACCCGAAGGCGGGAGGGATCTAGCACAGATACGCAGTATTTT

J: TRBJ2-3
V: TRBV19
size: -
D: -
CDR3: CASSSRASGATDTQYF
DNA: TGTGCCAGTAGCTCTCGGGCCTCAGGCGCCACAGATACGCAGTATTTT

J: TRBJ1-4
V: TRBV20-1
size: -
D: -
CDR3: CSASQAPIEKLFF
DNA: TGCAGTGCGTCACAGGCGCCAATTGAAAAACTGTTTTTT

J: TRBJ2-3
V: TRBV24-1
size: -
D: -
CDR3: CATSAGGPDTQYF
DNA: TGTGCCACCAGTGCCGGGGGGCCAGATACGCAGTATTTT

J: TRBJ2-3
V: TRBV6-1
size: few
D: TRBD1
CDR3: CASSESGPDRWFTDTQYF
DNA: TGTGCCAGCAGTGAGTCGGGCCCGGACAGGTGGTTCACAGATACGCAGTATTTT

J: TRBJ1-2
V: TRBV4-1
size: -
D: -
CDR3: CASSPGATGQGNYGYTF
DNA: TGCGCCAGCAGCCCCGGCGCAACCGGACAAGGCAACTATGGCTACACCTTC

J: TRBJ1-2
V: TRBV12-5
size: few
D: TRBD1
CDR3: CASGVTGPLGGYTF
DNA: TGTGCTAGTGGGGTGACAGGGCCCTTAGGTGGCTACACCTTC

J: TRBJ1-3
V: TRBV4-3
size: -
D: TRBD1
CDR3: CASSPQGVGGNTIYF
DNA: TGCGCCAGCAGCCCACAGGGGGTTGGTGGAAACACCATATATTTT

J: TRBJ1-2
V: TRBV7-2
size: few
D: -
CDR3: CASSLRLGGYTF
DNA: TGTGCCAGCAGCCTGAGGTTGGGAGGCTACACCTTC

J: TRBJ1-1
V: TRBV6-5
size: few
D: -
CDR3: CASSYSEAFF
DNA: TGTGCCAGCAGTTACTCTGAAGCTTTCTTT